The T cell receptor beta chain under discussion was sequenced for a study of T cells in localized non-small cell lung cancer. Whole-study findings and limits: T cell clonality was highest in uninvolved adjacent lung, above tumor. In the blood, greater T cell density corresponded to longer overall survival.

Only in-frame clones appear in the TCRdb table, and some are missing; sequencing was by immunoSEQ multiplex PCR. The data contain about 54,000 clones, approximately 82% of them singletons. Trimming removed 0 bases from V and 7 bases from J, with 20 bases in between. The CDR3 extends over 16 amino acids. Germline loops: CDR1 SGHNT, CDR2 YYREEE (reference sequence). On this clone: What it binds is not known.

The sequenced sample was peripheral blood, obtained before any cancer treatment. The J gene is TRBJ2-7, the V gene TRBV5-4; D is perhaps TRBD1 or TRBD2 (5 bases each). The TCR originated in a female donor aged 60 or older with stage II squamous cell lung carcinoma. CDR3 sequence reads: CASSLERGRGPREQYF. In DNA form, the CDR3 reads TGTGCCAGCAGCTTGGAACGGGGACGAGGGCCTAGGGAGCAGTACTTC.